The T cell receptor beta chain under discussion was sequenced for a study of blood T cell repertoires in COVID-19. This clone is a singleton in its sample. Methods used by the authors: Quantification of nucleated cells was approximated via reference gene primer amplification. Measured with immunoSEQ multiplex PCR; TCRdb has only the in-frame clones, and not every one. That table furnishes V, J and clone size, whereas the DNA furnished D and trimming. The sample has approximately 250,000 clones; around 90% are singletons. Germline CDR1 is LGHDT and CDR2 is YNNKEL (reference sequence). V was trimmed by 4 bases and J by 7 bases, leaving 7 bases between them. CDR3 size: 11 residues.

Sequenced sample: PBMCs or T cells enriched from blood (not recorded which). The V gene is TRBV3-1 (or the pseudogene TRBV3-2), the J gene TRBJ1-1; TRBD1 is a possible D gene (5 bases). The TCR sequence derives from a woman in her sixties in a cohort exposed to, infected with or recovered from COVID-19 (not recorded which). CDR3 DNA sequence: TGTGCCAGCAGCCTTAGGGGTGAAGCTTTCTTT. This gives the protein CASSLRGEAFF.